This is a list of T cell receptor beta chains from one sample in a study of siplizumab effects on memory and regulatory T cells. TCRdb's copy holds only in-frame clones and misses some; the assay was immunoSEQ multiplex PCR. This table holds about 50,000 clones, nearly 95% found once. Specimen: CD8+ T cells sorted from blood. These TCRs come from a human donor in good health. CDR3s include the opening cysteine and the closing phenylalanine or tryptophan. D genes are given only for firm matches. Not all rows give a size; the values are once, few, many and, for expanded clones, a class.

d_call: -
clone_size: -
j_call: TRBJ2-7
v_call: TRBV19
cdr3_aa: CASSPGYEQYF
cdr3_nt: TGTGCCAGTAGCCCAGGCTACGAGCAGTACTTC

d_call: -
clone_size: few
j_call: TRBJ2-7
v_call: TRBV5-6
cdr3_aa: CASSLTAFYEQYF
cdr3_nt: TGTGCCAGCAGCCTGACCGCATTCTACGAGCAGTACTTC

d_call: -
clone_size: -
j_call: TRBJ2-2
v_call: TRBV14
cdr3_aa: CASSQNVGELFF
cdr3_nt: TGTGCCAGCAGCCAAAATGTCGGGGAGCTGTTTTTT

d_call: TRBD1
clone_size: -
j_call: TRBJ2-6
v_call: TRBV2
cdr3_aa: CASDPDRAGANVLTF
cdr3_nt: TGTGCCAGCGATCCCGACAGGGCCGGGGCCAACGTCCTGACTTTC

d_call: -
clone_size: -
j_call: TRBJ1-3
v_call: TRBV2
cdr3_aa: CASSEGGRSLSILGNTIYF
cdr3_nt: TGTGCCAGCAGTGAGGGGGGCAGGTCGCTATCTATCCTCGGAAACACCATATATTTT

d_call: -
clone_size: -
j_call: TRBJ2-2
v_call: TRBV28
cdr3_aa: CASTTGAEETGELFF
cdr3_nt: TGTGCCAGCACGACCGGGGCCGAAGAGACCGGGGAGCTGTTTTTT

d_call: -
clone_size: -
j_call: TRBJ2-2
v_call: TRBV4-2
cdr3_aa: CASSQERGELFF
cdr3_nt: TGTGCCAGCAGCCAAGAGAGGGGGGAGCTGTTTTTT

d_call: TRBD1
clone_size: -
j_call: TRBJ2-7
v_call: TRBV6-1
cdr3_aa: CASTDRESYEQYF
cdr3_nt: TGTGCCAGCACGGACAGGGAATCCTACGAGCAGTACTTC

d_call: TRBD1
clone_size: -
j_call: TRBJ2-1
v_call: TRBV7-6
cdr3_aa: CASSLEWGQYNEQFF
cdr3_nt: TGTGCCAGCAGCTTAGAATGGGGACAGTACAATGAGCAGTTCTTC

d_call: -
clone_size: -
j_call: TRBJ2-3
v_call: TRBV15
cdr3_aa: CATSRDHLAGTDTQYF
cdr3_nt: TGTGCCACCAGCAGAGATCATCTCGCGGGCACAGATACGCAGTATTTT

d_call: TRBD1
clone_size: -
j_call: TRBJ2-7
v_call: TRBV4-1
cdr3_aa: CASTEQAGGRSYEQYF
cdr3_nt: TGCGCCAGCACCGAACAGGCAGGGGGAAGGTCCTACGAGCAGTACTTC

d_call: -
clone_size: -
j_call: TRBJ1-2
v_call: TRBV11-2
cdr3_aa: CASSSREGGYTF
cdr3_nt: TGTGCCAGCAGCTCCCGGGAGGGCGGCTACACCTTC

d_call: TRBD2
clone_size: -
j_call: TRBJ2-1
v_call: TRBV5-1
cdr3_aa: CASSLGTSGNEQFF
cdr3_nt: TGCGCCAGCAGCTTGGGGACTAGCGGGAATGAGCAGTTCTTC

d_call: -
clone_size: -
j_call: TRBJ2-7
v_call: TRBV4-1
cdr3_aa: CASSGVGEQYF
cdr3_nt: TGCGCCAGCTCCGGGGTTGGTGAGCAGTACTTC

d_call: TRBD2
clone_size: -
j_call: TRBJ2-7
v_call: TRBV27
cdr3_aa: CASSREWWGLAGESNEQYF
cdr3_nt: TGTGCCAGCAGTCGAGAATGGTGGGGACTAGCGGGAGAATCCAACGAGCAGTACTTC

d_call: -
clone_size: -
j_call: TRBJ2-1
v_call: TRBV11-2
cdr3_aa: CASSLVFSALNEQFF
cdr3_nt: TGTGCCAGCAGCTTAGTGTTTTCTGCACTGAATGAGCAGTTCTTC

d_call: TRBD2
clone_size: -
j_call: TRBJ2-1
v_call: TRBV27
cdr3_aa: CASSHLAGGPSGEQFF
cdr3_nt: TGTGCCAGCAGTCATCTAGCGGGAGGGCCCTCCGGTGAGCAGTTCTTC

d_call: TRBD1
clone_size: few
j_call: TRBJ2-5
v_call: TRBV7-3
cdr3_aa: CASSPSAGDRGQTQYF
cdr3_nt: TGTGCCAGCAGCCCTTCGGCAGGGGACAGGGGGCAGACCCAGTACTTC

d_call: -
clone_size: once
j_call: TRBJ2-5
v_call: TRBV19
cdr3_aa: CASSTDYGAGKETQYF
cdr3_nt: TGTGCCAGTAGTACTGATTACGGGGCAGGGAAAGAGACCCAGTACTTC

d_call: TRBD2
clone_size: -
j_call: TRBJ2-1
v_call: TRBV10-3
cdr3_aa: CAFAGSSGTSYNEQFF
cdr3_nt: TGTGCCTTCGCGGGCTCTAGCGGGACATCCTACAATGAGCAGTTCTTC

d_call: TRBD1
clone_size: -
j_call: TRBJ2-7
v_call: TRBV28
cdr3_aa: CASAPGGVPYEQYF
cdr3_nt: TGTGCCAGCGCACCAGGGGGCGTACCCTACGAGCAGTACTTC

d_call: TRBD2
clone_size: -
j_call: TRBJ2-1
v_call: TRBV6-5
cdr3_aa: CASSFSSGALNEQFF
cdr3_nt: TGTGCCAGCAGTTTCTCTAGCGGGGCGCTGAATGAGCAGTTCTTC

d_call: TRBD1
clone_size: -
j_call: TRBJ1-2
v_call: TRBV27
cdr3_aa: CASSQDRGSGYTF
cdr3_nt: TGTGCCAGCAGCCAGGACAGGGGAAGTGGCTACACCTTC

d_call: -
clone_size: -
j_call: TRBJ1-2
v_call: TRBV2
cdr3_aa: CASSVYGYTF
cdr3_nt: TGTGCCAGCAGCGTCTATGGCTACACCTTC

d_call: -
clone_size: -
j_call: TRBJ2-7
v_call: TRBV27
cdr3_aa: CASSLTSTYEQYF
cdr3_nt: TGTGCCAGCAGTTTAACGTCGACCTACGAGCAGTACTTC

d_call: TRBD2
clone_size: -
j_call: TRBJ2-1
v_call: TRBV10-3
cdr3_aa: CAIRSAGGGSYNEQFF
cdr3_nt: TGTGCCATCCGTTCAGCGGGAGGGGGCTCCTACAATGAGCAGTTCTTC

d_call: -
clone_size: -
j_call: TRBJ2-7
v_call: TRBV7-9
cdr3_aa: CASSSPVWDEQYF
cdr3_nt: TGTGCCAGCAGCTCCCCCGTGTGGGACGAGCAGTACTTC

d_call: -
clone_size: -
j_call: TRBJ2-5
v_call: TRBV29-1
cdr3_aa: CSVEDRAETQYF
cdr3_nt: TGCAGCGTTGAAGATCGGGCAGAGACCCAGTACTTC

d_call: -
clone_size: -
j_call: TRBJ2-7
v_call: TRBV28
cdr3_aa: CASSLIRYEQYF
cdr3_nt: TGTGCCAGCAGTTTAATTCGGTACGAGCAGTACTTC

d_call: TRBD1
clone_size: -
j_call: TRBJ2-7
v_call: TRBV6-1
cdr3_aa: CASSEWVSTGADEQYF
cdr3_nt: TGTGCCAGCAGTGAATGGGTTTCGACAGGGGCGGACGAGCAGTACTTC

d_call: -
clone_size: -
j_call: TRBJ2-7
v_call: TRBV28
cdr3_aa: CASRTKRSTYEQYF
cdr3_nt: TGTGCCAGCAGGACCAAGCGCTCCACCTACGAGCAGTACTTC

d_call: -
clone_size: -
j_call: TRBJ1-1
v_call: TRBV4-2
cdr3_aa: CASSQEGGVNTEAFF
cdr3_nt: TGTGCCAGCAGCCAAGAAGGTGGGGTTAACACTGAAGCTTTCTTT

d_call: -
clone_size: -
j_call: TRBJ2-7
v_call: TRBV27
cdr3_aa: CASGKLETYEQYF
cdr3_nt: TGTGCCAGCGGGAAACTGGAGACCTACGAGCAGTACTTC

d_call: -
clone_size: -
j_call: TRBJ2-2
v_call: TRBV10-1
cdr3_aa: CASSESGTGELFF
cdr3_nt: TGCGCCAGCAGTGAGTCAGGAACCGGGGAGCTGTTTTTT

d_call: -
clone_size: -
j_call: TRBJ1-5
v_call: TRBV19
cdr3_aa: CASSMQTRRDQPQHF
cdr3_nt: TGTGCCAGTAGTATGCAAACTCGGCGGGATCAGCCCCAGCATTTT

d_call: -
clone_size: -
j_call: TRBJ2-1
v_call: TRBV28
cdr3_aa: CASSPTLDSYNEQFF
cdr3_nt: TGTGCCAGCAGCCCTACTCTAGATTCCTACAATGAGCAGTTCTTC

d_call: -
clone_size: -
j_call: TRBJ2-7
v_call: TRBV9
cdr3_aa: CASSRVRQTYEQYF
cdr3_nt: TGTGCCAGCAGCCGAGTGAGACAAACCTACGAGCAGTACTTC

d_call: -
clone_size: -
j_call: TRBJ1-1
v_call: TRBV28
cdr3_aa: CASIINTGLNTEAFF
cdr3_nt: TGTGCCAGCATTATTAACACAGGGTTGAACACTGAAGCTTTCTTT

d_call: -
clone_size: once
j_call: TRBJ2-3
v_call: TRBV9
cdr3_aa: CASSVGATQYF
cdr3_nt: TGTGCCAGCAGCGTAGGAGCTACGCAGTATTTT

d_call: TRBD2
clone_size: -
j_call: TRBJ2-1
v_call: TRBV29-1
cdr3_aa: CSVFGGSSYNEQFF
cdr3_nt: TGCAGCGTTTTCGGCGGGAGCTCCTACAATGAGCAGTTCTTC

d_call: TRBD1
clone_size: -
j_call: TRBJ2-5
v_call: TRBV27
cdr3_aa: CASSLNRDRVRETQYF
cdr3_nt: TGTGCCAGCAGTCTAAACCGGGACAGGGTGCGAGAGACCCAGTACTTC